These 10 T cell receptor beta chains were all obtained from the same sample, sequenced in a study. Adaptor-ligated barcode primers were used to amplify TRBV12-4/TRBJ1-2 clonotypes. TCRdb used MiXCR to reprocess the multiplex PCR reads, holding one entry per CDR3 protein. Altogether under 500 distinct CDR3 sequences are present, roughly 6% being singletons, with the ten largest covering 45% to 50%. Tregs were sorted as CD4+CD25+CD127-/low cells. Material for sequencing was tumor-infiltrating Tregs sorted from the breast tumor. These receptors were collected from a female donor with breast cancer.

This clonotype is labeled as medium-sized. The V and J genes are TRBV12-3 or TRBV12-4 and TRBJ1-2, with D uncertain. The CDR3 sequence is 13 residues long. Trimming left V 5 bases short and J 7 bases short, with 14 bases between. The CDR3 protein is CASSNTRSSGYTF. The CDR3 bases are TGTGCCAGCAGTAATACCAGAAGTAGTGGCTACACCTTC.

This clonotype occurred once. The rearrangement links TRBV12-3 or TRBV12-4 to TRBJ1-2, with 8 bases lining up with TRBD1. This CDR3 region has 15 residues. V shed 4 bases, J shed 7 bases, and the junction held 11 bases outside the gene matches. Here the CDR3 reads CASSYRTTGVTGYTF. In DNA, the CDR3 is TGTGCCAGCAGTTATAGAACGACAGGGGTAACTGGCTACACCTTC.

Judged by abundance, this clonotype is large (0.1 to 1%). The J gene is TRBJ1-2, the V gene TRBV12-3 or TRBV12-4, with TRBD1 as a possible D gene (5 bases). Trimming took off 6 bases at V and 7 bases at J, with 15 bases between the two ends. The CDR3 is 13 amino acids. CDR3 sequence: CASRTGTSSGYTF. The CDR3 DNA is TGTGCCAGCAGAACCGGGACGTCTTCTGGCTACACCTTC.

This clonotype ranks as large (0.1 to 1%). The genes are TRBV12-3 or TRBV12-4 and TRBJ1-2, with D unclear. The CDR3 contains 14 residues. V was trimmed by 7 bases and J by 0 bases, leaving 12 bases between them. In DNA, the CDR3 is TGTGCCAGCACCCAGGACCGACCTAACTATGGCTACACCTTC. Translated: CASTQDRPNYGYTF.

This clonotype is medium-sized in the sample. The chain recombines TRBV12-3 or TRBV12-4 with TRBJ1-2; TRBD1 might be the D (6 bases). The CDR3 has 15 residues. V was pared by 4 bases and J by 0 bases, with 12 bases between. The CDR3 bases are TGTGCCAGCAGTTCCCCACGGACAGCTAACTATGGCTACACCTTC. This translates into CASSSPRTANYGYTF.

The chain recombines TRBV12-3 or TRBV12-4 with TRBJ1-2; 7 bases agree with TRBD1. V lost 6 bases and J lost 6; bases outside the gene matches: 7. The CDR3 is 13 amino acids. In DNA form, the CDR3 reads TGTGCCAGCAGCCCCGGGACAGAAAATGGCTACACCTTC. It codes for CASSPGTENGYTF.

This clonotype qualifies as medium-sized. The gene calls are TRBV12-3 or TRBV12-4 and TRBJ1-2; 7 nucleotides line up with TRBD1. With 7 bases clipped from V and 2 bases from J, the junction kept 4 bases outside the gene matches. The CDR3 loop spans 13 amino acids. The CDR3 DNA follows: TGTGCCAGCAACCCGACAGGGAACTATGGCTACACCTTC. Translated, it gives CASNPTGNYGYTF.

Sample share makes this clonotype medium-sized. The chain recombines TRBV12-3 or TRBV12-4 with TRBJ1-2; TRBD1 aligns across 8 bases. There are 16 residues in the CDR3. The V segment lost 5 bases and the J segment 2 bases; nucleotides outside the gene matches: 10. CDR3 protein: CASSLTGTGLNYGYTF. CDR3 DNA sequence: TGTGCCAGCAGTCTTACCGGGACAGGACTAAACTATGGCTACACCTTC.

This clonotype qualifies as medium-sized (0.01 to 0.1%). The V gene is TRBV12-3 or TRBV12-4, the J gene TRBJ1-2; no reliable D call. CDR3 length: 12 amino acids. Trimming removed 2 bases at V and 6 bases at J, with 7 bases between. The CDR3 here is CASSLFRDGYTF. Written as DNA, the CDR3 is TGTGCCAGCAGTTTATTCCGGGATGGCTACACCTTC.

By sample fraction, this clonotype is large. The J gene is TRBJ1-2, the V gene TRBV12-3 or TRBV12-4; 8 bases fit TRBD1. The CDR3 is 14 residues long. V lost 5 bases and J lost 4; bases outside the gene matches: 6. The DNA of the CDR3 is TGTGCCAGCAGTCTAAGGACAGGGTTCTATGGCTACACCTTC. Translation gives CASSLRTGFYGYTF.